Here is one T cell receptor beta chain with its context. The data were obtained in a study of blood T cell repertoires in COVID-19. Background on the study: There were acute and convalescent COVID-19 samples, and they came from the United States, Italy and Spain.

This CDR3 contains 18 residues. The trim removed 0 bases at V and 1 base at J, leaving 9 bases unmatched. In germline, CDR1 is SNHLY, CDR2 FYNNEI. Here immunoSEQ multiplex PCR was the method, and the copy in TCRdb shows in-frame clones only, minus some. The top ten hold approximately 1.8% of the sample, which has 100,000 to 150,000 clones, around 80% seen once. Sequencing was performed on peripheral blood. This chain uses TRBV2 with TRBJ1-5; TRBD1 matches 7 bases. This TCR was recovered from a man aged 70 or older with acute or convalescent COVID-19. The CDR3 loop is CASSEAFMRQGSNQPQHF. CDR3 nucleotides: TGTGCCAGCAGTGAAGCGTTCATGCGACAGGGCAGCAATCAGCCCCAGCATTTT.